The next 25 T cell receptor beta chains were all read from a single sample in a study of regulatory T cells in long-lasting Graves disease. The time point denotes: persistent/refractory GD, antithyroid drugs over 5 years with positive TRAb. Preparation of the TCR library used RNA extracted from PBMCs. Both iRepertoire HTBI primers and Arm-PCR of CDR3 regions were used to build the TCR beta libraries. One entry per CDR3 protein results from TCRdb running MiXCR on the multiplex PCR reads. Here the sample spans fewer than 600,000 distinct CDR3 sequences, about 22% being singletons. Specimen: peripheral blood mononuclear cells (PBMCs), collected when the disease was refractory, from a patient treated with antithyroid drugs. The receptor source for this set is a female donor with Graves disease.

This clonotype was picked up many times. The rearrangement joins TRBV7-2 to TRBJ2-7, with D tentatively TRBD1 (5 bases). The V end lost 5 bases, the J end lost 9 bases, and 20 bases lay between the germline ends. CDR1 and CDR2 (germline): SGHTA, FQGNSA. The CDR3 loop spans 14 amino acids. This CDR3 reads CASSEKGQGLRQYF. CDR3 bases: TGTGCCAGCAGCGAGAAAGGGCAGGGATTACGGCAGTACTTC.

This clonotype turned up a few times. The genes are TRBV3-1 and TRBJ2-6; D unclear. Germline CDR1 reads LGHDT; CDR2 reads YNNKEL (reference sequence). The CDR3 contains 15 residues. With 0 bases removed from V and 1 base from J, the gap between germline ends came to 4 bases. The CDR3 DNA is TGTGCCAGCAGCCAAGACCTATCTGGGGCCAACGTCCTGACTTTC. Protein sequence: CASSQDLSGANVLTF.

There are many counts of this clonotype. The gene calls are TRBV28 and TRBJ1-5, with D perhaps matching TRBD1 (5 bases). The CDR3 contains 14 residues. Germline loops: CDR1 MDHEN, CDR2 SYDVKM. The V end was cut by 10 bases, the J end by 7 bases, with 20 bases between. CDR3 loop: CATGRGLPNQPQHF. The CDR3 region has the DNA TGTGCCACGGGGCGGGGCCTCCCGAACCAGCCCCAGCATTTT. Based on the CDR3 plus reference TRBV28 and TRBJ1-5, the full variable domain is DVKVTQSSRYLVKRTGEKVFLECVQDMDHENMFWYRQDPGLGLRLIYFSYDVKMKEKGDIPEGYSVSREKKERFSLILESASTNQTSMYLCATGRGLPNQPQHFGDGTRLSIL.

Concerning this clonotype itself: A read error may account for a junction end that differs from germline. This rearrangement joins TRBV2 to TRBJ1-2, with D uncertain. Germline CDR1 is SNHLY and CDR2 is FYNNEI. CDR3 length equals 13 residues. CDR3 residues: CASSEDVPYGYTF. In DNA form, the CDR3 reads TGTGCCAGCAGCGAAGACGTTCCCTATGGCTACACCTTC. The full variable domain, in which reference TRBV2 and TRBJ1-2 provide the parts outside the CDR3, is EPEVTQTPSHQVTQMGQEVILRCVPISNHLYFYWYRQILGQKVEFLVSFYNNEISEKSEIFDDQFSVERPDGSNFTLKIRSTKLEDSAMYFCASSEDVPYGYTFGSGTRLTVV.

This clonotype was seen repeatedly, ten times or more. J is TRBJ2-4 and V is TRBV28, with TRBD1 identical over 9 bases. This CDR3 has 14 amino acids. With V trimmed by 8 bases and J by 6 bases, 8 bases remained unmatched. Germline assignment: CDR1 MDHEN and CDR2 SYDVKM. CDR3 amino acids: CASGKDRGINIQYF. CDR3 DNA: TGTGCCAGCGGAAAAGACAGGGGGATAAACATTCAGTACTTC.

The table lists this clonotype with a few counts. CDR3 coding DNA: TGTGCCAGCAGTACTGACAGGGCAGGGCCCCAGCATTTT. Translation: CASSTDRAGPQHF. This chain connects TRBV13 to TRBJ1-5, with 7 bases that match TRBD1. The CDR3 extends over 13 amino acids. Germline V gives CDR1 PRHDT, CDR2 FYEKMQ (reference sequence). Trimming cost V 6 bases and J 9 bases; bases outside gene matches: 8.

This clonotype was detected only a few times. The chain couples TRBV6-1 to TRBJ2-1, with 11 bases aligning to TRBD2. The V gene end was trimmed by 6 bases and the J gene end by 7 bases; junction bases not matched to a gene: 5. The CDR3 totals 14 residues. Germline values: CDR1 MNHNS, CDR2 SASEGT. CDR3: CASSKTSGSNEQFF. Here the CDR3 DNA reads TGTGCCAGCAGCAAAACTAGCGGGAGTAATGAGCAGTTCTTC.

J is TRBJ1-1 and V is TRBV11-2; D is perhaps TRBD1 (6 bases). The CDR3 is 16 amino acids. CDR1 and CDR2 from the germline V gene are SGHAT and FQNNGV. V was cut by 5 bases and J by 2 bases, with 18 bases left in between. The CDR3 loop is CASSLYMGGVNTEAFF. As DNA, the CDR3 is TGTGCCAGCAGCCTCTATATGGGGGGCGTCAACACTGAAGCTTTCTTT.

This clonotype has more than one count but fewer than ten. This chain uses TRBV19 with TRBJ2-4; TRBD1 aligns across 8 bases. The ends lost 5 bases at V and 3 bases at J; junction bases unmatched: 9. The CDR3 runs to 16 residues. CDR1 is LNHDA, CDR2 SQIVND, per germline (reference sequence). CDR3 region: CASSLPDRGGKNIQYF. In DNA, the CDR3 is TGTGCCAGTAGTCTTCCCGACAGGGGAGGCAAAAACATTCAGTACTTC.

The chain has TRBV20-1 and TRBJ1-5; 11 bases are a match to TRBD1. The length of the CDR3 is 16 residues. Trimming cost V 3 bases and J 4 bases; bases outside gene matches: 8. The germline CDR1 and CDR2 sequences are DFQATT and SNEGSKA (reference sequence). CDR3 amino acids: CSASRAGTGGNQPQHF. CDR3 nucleotides: TGCAGTGCTAGTCGTGCAGGGACAGGGGGTAATCAGCCCCAGCATTTT.

This clonotype has only a few counts. This CDR3 reads CAWTSPSGYEQYF. The DNA of the CDR3 is TGTGCCTGGACCAGCCCCTCAGGTTACGAGCAGTACTTC. The J gene is TRBJ2-7, the V gene TRBV30; D call uncertain. Trimming took 4 bases from V and 4 from J, leaving 14 bases between them. Looked up from germline, CDR1 is GTSNPN and CDR2 is SVGIG (reference sequence). The CDR3 is 13 amino acids.

Many counts were recorded for this clonotype. This rearrangement joins TRBV12-3 or TRBV12-4 to TRBJ1-4, with 8 bases lining up with TRBD1. J was trimmed by 5 bases and V by 6 bases; bases with no gene match: 8. This CDR3 spans 15 amino acids. CDR3 residues: CASSRDRGSNEKLFF. The DNA for the CDR3 is TGTGCCAGCAGCCGCGACAGGGGATCGAATGAAAAACTGTTTTTT.

This clonotype showed up many times. V and J are TRBV29-1 and TRBJ1-2; maybe TRBD1 (5 bases). Deletions cut 4 bases from V and 5 bases from J, with 17 bases between. CDR1 is SQVTM, CDR2 ANQGSEA, per germline. The CDR3 spans 14 residues. The CDR3 DNA is TGCAGCGTTGGCGGTGCAGGGCGTTTATATGGCTACACCTTC. Translation: CSVGGAGRLYGYTF.

This chain connects TRBV20-1 to TRBJ2-5, with a possible D match to TRBD2 (6 bases). The CDR3 has 13 residues. Germline V gene lookup returns CDR1 DFQATT and CDR2 SNEGSKA (reference sequence). Trimming took 6 bases from V and 1 from J, leaving 12 bases between them. The CDR3 DNA sequence: TGCAGTGCCTACTTGGAGGGCCAAGAGACCCAGTACTTC. This encodes CSAYLEGQETQYF.

The V and J genes are TRBV27 and TRBJ2-2; either TRBD1 or TRBD2 may supply D (6 bases each). The CDR3 runs to 13 residues. Germline lookup yields CDR1 MNHEY and CDR2 SMNVEV (reference sequence). Between the trimmed V and J ends, which lost 6 bases and 6 bases, there was a span of 11 bases. The CDR3, as DNA: TGTGCCAGCAGCCACGGGGGCGCCGGGGAGCTGTTTTTT. Translated: CASSHGGAGELFF.

The chain is built from TRBV7-3 and TRBJ2-7, with 11 bases matching TRBD2. The ends lost 6 bases at V and 5 bases at J; junction bases unmatched: 3. This CDR3 region has 13 residues. Germline V lookup: CDR1 SGHTA, CDR2 FQGTGA. CDR3 residues: CASSHSGRDEQYF. CDR3 sequence (DNA): TGTGCCAGCAGTCATAGCGGGAGGGACGAGCAGTACTTC.

This clonotype was seen ten or more times. This chain connects TRBV6-2 or TRBV6-3 to TRBJ2-7, with 13 bases lining up with TRBD2. The V gene's germline CDR1 is MNHEY and CDR2 SVGEGT. The V gene end was trimmed by 0 bases and the J gene end by 5 bases; junction bases not matched to a gene: 10. The CDR3 spans 18 residues. The CDR3 here is CASSYSIDGLAGANEQYF. CDR3 bases: TGTGCCAGCAGTTACTCGATCGATGGACTAGCGGGAGCTAACGAGCAGTACTTC.

This clonotype has just a few counts. The V call is TRBV12-3 or TRBV12-4, the J call TRBJ1-3; D remains ambiguous. The CDR3 extends over 13 amino acids. The germline V and J ends were trimmed by 7 bases and 2 bases, with 9 bases remaining between them. CDR3 DNA: TGTGCCAGCAATATCCACGCTGGAAACACCATATATTTT. Translating it yields CASNIHAGNTIYF.

The sample holds many counts of this clonotype. The rearrangement links TRBV28 to TRBJ2-7; 9 bases are shared with TRBD1. Unmatched junction bases numbered 11, after V lost 6 bases and J lost 5 bases. The CDR3 extends over 15 amino acids. Germline values: CDR1 MDHEN, CDR2 SYDVKM. The CDR3 DNA reads TGTGCCAGCAGCCGACCGGGACAGGGAGTACACGAGCAGTACTTC. Translation gives CASSRPGQGVHEQYF.

The sample holds many counts of this clonotype. The CDR3 bases are TGTGCCACCCTACGGACCCAGCATTTT. It yields the protein CATLRTQHF. V gene TRBV6-4 combines with J gene TRBJ1-5, with no clear D. The CDR3 sequence is 9 residues long. Germline CDR1 reads MRHNA; CDR2 reads SNTAGT. Deletions cut 10 bases from V and 11 bases from J, with 9 bases between.

This clonotype was recorded many times. The chain uses TRBV12-3 or TRBV12-4 and TRBJ2-7, with TRBD2 identical over 12 bases. The CDR3 consists of 16 residues. With V trimmed by 0 bases and J by 1 base, 1 base remained unmatched. The DNA of the CDR3 is TGTGCCAGCAGTTTAGCTGGGACTAGCGGGTCCTACGAGCAGTACTTC. This codes for CASSLAGTSGSYEQYF.

The chain recombines TRBV7-2 with TRBJ1-5; D not resolved. The CDR3 loop spans 14 amino acids. Germline CDR1 SGHTA, CDR2 FQGNSA. Between the trimmed V and J ends, which lost 2 bases and 3 bases, there was a span of 8 bases. CDR3: CASSLFQPNQPQHF. In nucleotides, the CDR3 is TGTGCCAGCAGCTTATTTCAGCCCAATCAGCCCCAGCATTTT. Looking up the rest from reference TRBV7-2 and TRBJ1-5 gives the full variable domain: GAGVSQSPSNKVTEKGKDVELRCDPISGHTALYWYRQSLGQGLEFLIYFQGNSAPDKSGLPSDRFSAERTGGSVSTLTIQRTQQEDSAVYLCASSLFQPNQPQHFGDGTRLSIL.

As to this clonotype: Just one base apart from a much larger clone, this may be a read error. The chain couples TRBV5-1 to TRBJ2-7; a possible D gene is TRBD2 (5 bases). The CDR3 runs to 14 residues. Germline CDR1 and CDR2: SGHRS and YFSETQ. In DNA form, the CDR3 reads TGCGCCAGCAACTTGGTTGGAGGAACCTACGAGCAGTACTTC. Protein product: CASNLVGGTYEQYF.

This clonotype occurred a few times. V is TRBV19 and J is TRBJ1-2, with D perhaps TRBD1 (6 bases). The CDR3 contains 15 residues. The V gene lost 0 bases and the J gene lost 4 bases, with 12 bases spanning the gap. From germline, CDR1 is LNHDA and CDR2 SQIVND (reference sequence). Here the CDR3 DNA reads TGTGCCAGTAGTATAGATTTCGGACAGTCCTATGGCTACACCTTC. It yields the protein CASSIDFGQSYGYTF.

This clonotype was detected many times. The rearrangement joins TRBV7-2 to TRBJ1-5; D gene unclear. In germline, CDR1 is SGHTA, CDR2 FQGNSA. CDR3 length: 14 amino acids. The V gene lost 5 bases and the J gene lost 6 bases, with 14 bases spanning the gap. The CDR3 DNA follows: TGTGCCAGCAGCCCCCTGAGCGAGACTCAGCCCCAGCATTTT. This encodes CASSPLSETQPQHF.